This is a list of T cell receptor beta chains from one sample in a study of cytomegalovirus exposure and HLA in healthy donors. The assay was immunoSEQ multiplex PCR, and TCRdb's table has in-frame clones only and misses some. The sample comprises fewer than 200,000 clones, around three quarters of which are singletons, and 4.5% to 6% rests with the top ten. The sequenced material came from PBMCs. Every receptor here comes from a man aged 40-49 years in good health and CMV-seronegative. Each CDR3 is given with its conserved first and last residue. Fields, in order: CDR3 protein, CDR3 DNA, CDR3 length, D gene, clone size, V gene, J gene. The D gene is left open where the match is weak. Expanded clones get a size class; other rows say once, few or many, or leave the size out.

cdr3_aa: CSLAQETQYF
cdr3_nt: TGCAGTTTAGCCCAAGAGACCCAGTACTTC
cdr3_length: 10
d_call: NA
clone_size: NA
v_call: TRBV20-1
j_call: TRBJ2-5

cdr3_aa: CASSSSGASTDTQYF
cdr3_nt: TGCGCCAGCAGCTCGAGTGGGGCGAGCACAGATACGCAGTATTTT
cdr3_length: 15
d_call: NA
clone_size: NA
v_call: TRBV5-1
j_call: TRBJ2-3

cdr3_aa: CASSVRVSGNTIYF
cdr3_nt: TGTGCCAGCAGCGTCAGGGTCTCTGGAAACACCATATATTTT
cdr3_length: 14
d_call: NA
clone_size: NA
v_call: TRBV7-2
j_call: TRBJ1-3

cdr3_aa: CASSLGGPPSYTF
cdr3_nt: TGTGCCAGCAGCTTAGGGGGCCCCCCGAGCTACACCTTC
cdr3_length: 13
d_call: NA
clone_size: NA
v_call: TRBV11-2
j_call: TRBJ1-2

cdr3_aa: CASSISGSSYEQYF
cdr3_nt: TGTGCCAGTAGTATCTCGGGAAGCTCCTACGAGCAGTACTTC
cdr3_length: 14
d_call: NA
clone_size: NA
v_call: TRBV19
j_call: TRBJ2-7

cdr3_aa: CASSYGTDGYTF
cdr3_nt: TGTGCCAGCAGTTACGGGACAGATGGCTACACCTTC
cdr3_length: 12
d_call: TRBD1
clone_size: NA
v_call: TRBV6-6
j_call: TRBJ1-2

cdr3_aa: CASSLRGQRDEQYF
cdr3_nt: TGTGCCAGCAGCTTAAGGGGTCAAAGGGACGAGCAGTACTTC
cdr3_length: 14
d_call: NA
clone_size: NA
v_call: TRBV7-9
j_call: TRBJ2-7

cdr3_aa: CASSLVMGTGEETQYF
cdr3_nt: TGCGCCAGCAGCTTGGTAATGGGGACAGGGGAAGAGACCCAGTACTTC
cdr3_length: 16
d_call: TRBD1
clone_size: NA
v_call: TRBV5-1
j_call: TRBJ2-5

cdr3_aa: CASSLPGGRTGELFF
cdr3_nt: TGCGCCAGCAGCTTGCCAGGGGGACGAACCGGGGAGCTGTTTTTT
cdr3_length: 15
d_call: TRBD1
clone_size: NA
v_call: TRBV5-1
j_call: TRBJ2-2

cdr3_aa: CASSSLAGGTDTQYF
cdr3_nt: TGCGCCAGCAGCTCACTAGCGGGGGGCACAGATACGCAGTATTTT
cdr3_length: 15
d_call: TRBD2
clone_size: NA
v_call: TRBV5-1
j_call: TRBJ2-3

cdr3_aa: CASSYGKNQPQHF
cdr3_nt: TGTGCCAGCAGCTACGGGAAAAATCAGCCCCAGCATTTT
cdr3_length: 13
d_call: NA
clone_size: NA
v_call: TRBV7-2
j_call: TRBJ1-5

cdr3_aa: CASTLGEGAEAFF
cdr3_nt: TGTGCCAGTACTTTAGGGGAAGGGGCTGAAGCTTTCTTT
cdr3_length: 13
d_call: NA
clone_size: NA
v_call: TRBV19
j_call: TRBJ1-1

cdr3_aa: CASSQAGLYGYTF
cdr3_nt: TGTGCCAGCAGCCAGGCAGGGCTTTATGGCTACACCTTC
cdr3_length: 13
d_call: NA
clone_size: NA
v_call: TRBV14
j_call: TRBJ1-2

cdr3_aa: CASSTHGLF
cdr3_nt: TGTGCCAGTAGTACCCACGGTCTGTTC
cdr3_length: 9
d_call: NA
clone_size: once
v_call: TRBV19
j_call: TRBJ2-7

cdr3_aa: CASSMGQGTEAFF
cdr3_nt: TGTGCCAGTAGTATGGGGCAGGGCACTGAAGCTTTCTTT
cdr3_length: 13
d_call: NA
clone_size: NA
v_call: TRBV19
j_call: TRBJ1-1

cdr3_aa: CASSKGLAGGVLYNEQFF
cdr3_nt: TGTGCCAGCAGCAAGGGACTAGCGGGAGGCGTGCTCTACAATGAGCAGTTCTTC
cdr3_length: 18
d_call: TRBD2
clone_size: NA
v_call: TRBV9
j_call: TRBJ2-1

cdr3_aa: CASSPFRQKNTEAFF
cdr3_nt: TGTGCCAGCTCACCCTTCCGACAGAAGAACACTGAAGCTTTCTTT
cdr3_length: 15
d_call: NA
clone_size: few
v_call: TRBV18
j_call: TRBJ1-1

cdr3_aa: CAIRQTSGQGGYEQYF
cdr3_nt: TGTGCCATCAGACAGACCTCGGGACAGGGGGGCTACGAGCAGTACTTC
cdr3_length: 16
d_call: TRBD1
clone_size: NA
v_call: TRBV10-3
j_call: TRBJ2-7

cdr3_aa: CASSFPGGTEAFF
cdr3_nt: TGTGCCAGCAGCTTCCCAGGGGGCACTGAAGCTTTCTTT
cdr3_length: 13
d_call: TRBD1
clone_size: few
v_call: TRBV7-2
j_call: TRBJ1-1

cdr3_aa: CSVDRTSGTWDTQYF
cdr3_nt: TGCAGCGTTGACAGGACTAGCGGGACCTGGGATACGCAGTATTTT
cdr3_length: 15
d_call: TRBD2
clone_size: NA
v_call: TRBV29-1
j_call: TRBJ2-3

cdr3_aa: CASSPDYLSTDTQYF
cdr3_nt: TGTGCCAGCTCACCCGACTACCTGAGCACAGATACGCAGTATTTT
cdr3_length: 15
d_call: NA
clone_size: NA
v_call: TRBV18
j_call: TRBJ2-3

cdr3_aa: CASSPTGFNTEAFF
cdr3_nt: TGTGCCAGTAGCCCCACAGGGTTTAACACTGAAGCTTTCTTT
cdr3_length: 14
d_call: NA
clone_size: NA
v_call: TRBV19
j_call: TRBJ1-1

cdr3_aa: CSARTGGGGSNEQFF
cdr3_nt: TGCAGCGCCCGGACGGGGGGGGGCGGTTCGAATGAGCAGTTCTTC
cdr3_length: 15
d_call: TRBD2
clone_size: once
v_call: TRBV29-1
j_call: TRBJ2-1

cdr3_aa: CASRKQGAPYNEQFF
cdr3_nt: TGTGCCAGCAGAAAACAGGGGGCGCCCTACAATGAGCAGTTCTTC
cdr3_length: 15
d_call: TRBD1
clone_size: NA
v_call: TRBV27
j_call: TRBJ2-1

cdr3_aa: CASSPGQGASYEQYF
cdr3_nt: TGCGCCAGCAGCCCGGGACAGGGGGCCTCCTACGAGCAGTACTTC
cdr3_length: 15
d_call: TRBD1
clone_size: few
v_call: TRBV4-1
j_call: TRBJ2-7

cdr3_aa: CASSIVYLAGRSYNEQFF
cdr3_nt: TGTGCCAGTAGTATAGTATACCTCGCCGGGAGAAGCTACAATGAGCAGTTCTTC
cdr3_length: 18
d_call: NA
clone_size: NA
v_call: TRBV19
j_call: TRBJ2-1

cdr3_aa: CASSPGQGVYPGANVLTF
cdr3_nt: TGTGCCAGCAGTCCGGGACAGGGTGTTTATCCTGGGGCCAACGTCCTGACTTTC
cdr3_length: 18
d_call: TRBD1
clone_size: few
v_call: TRBV27
j_call: TRBJ2-6

cdr3_aa: CATRVTGRTNEKLFF
cdr3_nt: TGTGCCACCAGAGTTACAGGGCGAACTAATGAAAAACTGTTTTTT
cdr3_length: 15
d_call: NA
clone_size: NA
v_call: TRBV15
j_call: TRBJ1-4

cdr3_aa: CASSATVYEQYF
cdr3_nt: TGTGCCAGCTCAGCGACAGTCTACGAGCAGTACTTC
cdr3_length: 12
d_call: NA
clone_size: few
v_call: TRBV18
j_call: TRBJ2-7

cdr3_aa: CASSQGVTELNYGYTF
cdr3_nt: TGCGCCAGCAGCCAAGGGGTTACGGAGCTAAACTATGGCTACACCTTC
cdr3_length: 16
d_call: NA
clone_size: NA
v_call: TRBV4-3
j_call: TRBJ1-2

cdr3_aa: CASSFSQGTDIQYF
cdr3_nt: TGTGCCAGCAGCTTTTCCCAGGGGACGGACATTCAGTACTTC
cdr3_length: 14
d_call: NA
clone_size: NA
v_call: TRBV5-4
j_call: TRBJ2-4

cdr3_aa: CASSLSLGNTEAFF
cdr3_nt: TGTGCCAGCAGCTTAAGCCTCGGGAACACTGAAGCTTTCTTT
cdr3_length: 14
d_call: NA
clone_size: NA
v_call: TRBV7-9
j_call: TRBJ1-1

cdr3_aa: CASSSGNTIYF
cdr3_nt: TGTGCCAGCTCGTCCGGAAACACCATATATTTT
cdr3_length: 11
d_call: NA
clone_size: once
v_call: TRBV9
j_call: TRBJ1-3

cdr3_aa: CSSSLGQDYGYTF
cdr3_nt: TGTTCCAGCAGCTTAGGGCAAGACTATGGCTACACCTTC
cdr3_length: 13
d_call: NA
clone_size: NA
v_call: TRBV7-9
j_call: TRBJ1-2

cdr3_aa: CASSYRRTGRPEAFF
cdr3_nt: TGTGCCAGCAGTTACCGACGGACAGGCCGACCTGAAGCTTTCTTT
cdr3_length: 15
d_call: TRBD1
clone_size: once
v_call: TRBV6-5
j_call: TRBJ1-1

cdr3_aa: CASSVDPQGYSYEQYF
cdr3_nt: TGTGCCAGCAGTGTGGACCCACAGGGCTACTCCTACGAGCAGTACTTC
cdr3_length: 16
d_call: NA
clone_size: NA
v_call: TRBV6-4
j_call: TRBJ2-7

cdr3_aa: CASSRGDAGLRTQYF
cdr3_nt: TGTGCCAGCAGCAGGGGCGATGCAGGGTTAAGGACCCAGTACTTC
cdr3_length: 15
d_call: NA
clone_size: NA
v_call: TRBV7-8
j_call: TRBJ2-5

cdr3_aa: CSVGRVQNIQYF
cdr3_nt: TGCAGCGTTGGCCGGGTACAAAACATTCAGTACTTC
cdr3_length: 12
d_call: NA
clone_size: NA
v_call: TRBV29-1
j_call: TRBJ2-4

cdr3_aa: CASSYRGLQETQYF
cdr3_nt: TGTGCCAGCAGTTACAGGGGGCTCCAAGAGACCCAGTACTTC
cdr3_length: 14
d_call: TRBD1
clone_size: NA
v_call: TRBV6-5
j_call: TRBJ2-5

cdr3_aa: CATSGPSGTGPSEQYF
cdr3_nt: TGTGCCACCAGCGGACCATCCGGGACAGGGCCGTCCGAGCAGTACTTC
cdr3_length: 16
d_call: TRBD1
clone_size: few
v_call: TRBV15
j_call: TRBJ2-7

cdr3_aa: CASSIIQGLNYGYTF
cdr3_nt: TGTGCCAGCAGTATCATACAGGGGCTTAACTATGGCTACACCTTC
cdr3_length: 15
d_call: TRBD1
clone_size: once
v_call: TRBV6-5
j_call: TRBJ1-2

cdr3_aa: CASSLGTLETYEQYF
cdr3_nt: TGTGCCAGCAGCCTCGGGACACTTGAAACCTACGAGCAGTACTTC
cdr3_length: 15
d_call: NA
clone_size: NA
v_call: TRBV7-9
j_call: TRBJ2-7

cdr3_aa: CASSVGLAALETQYF
cdr3_nt: TGTGCCAGTAGTGTCGGACTAGCCGCACTGGAGACCCAGTACTTC
cdr3_length: 15
d_call: TRBD2
clone_size: NA
v_call: TRBV19
j_call: TRBJ2-5

cdr3_aa: CASSFRQANSPLHF
cdr3_nt: TGCGCCAGCAGCTTCCGACAGGCGAATTCACCCCTCCACTTT
cdr3_length: 14
d_call: NA
clone_size: few
v_call: TRBV5-1
j_call: TRBJ1-6

cdr3_aa: CASSLGQSSYNEQFF
cdr3_nt: TGTGCCAGCAGCCTAGGACAATCCTCCTACAATGAGCAGTTCTTC
cdr3_length: 15
d_call: NA
clone_size: NA
v_call: TRBV5-8
j_call: TRBJ2-1

cdr3_aa: CASSEWAGAAEAFF
cdr3_nt: TGTGCCAGCAGTGAATGGGCGGGGGCGGCTGAAGCTTTCTTT
cdr3_length: 14
d_call: NA
clone_size: NA
v_call: TRBV25-1
j_call: TRBJ1-1

cdr3_aa: CASSLVRLPGREAFF
cdr3_nt: TGTGCCAGCAGCTTAGTACGGCTACCAGGCCGGGAAGCTTTCTTT
cdr3_length: 15
d_call: NA
clone_size: NA
v_call: TRBV7-2
j_call: TRBJ1-1

cdr3_aa: CASSDGTTNTEAFF
cdr3_nt: TGTGCCAGCAGTGATGGGACAACGAACACTGAAGCTTTCTTT
cdr3_length: 14
d_call: NA
clone_size: NA
v_call: TRBV6-1
j_call: TRBJ1-1

cdr3_aa: CASSLEAGSSYEQYF
cdr3_nt: TGTGCCAGCAGCTTAGAAGCGGGCAGCTCCTACGAGCAGTACTTC
cdr3_length: 15
d_call: NA
clone_size: NA
v_call: TRBV11-2
j_call: TRBJ2-7

cdr3_aa: CASSEGGREQYF
cdr3_nt: TGTGCCAGCAGTGAAGGGGGGAGGGAGCAGTACTTC
cdr3_length: 12
d_call: NA
clone_size: NA
v_call: TRBV6-1
j_call: TRBJ2-7

cdr3_aa: CASSPSSGLAGLGSEQYF
cdr3_nt: TGTGCCAGCAGCCCAAGCAGCGGGTTGGCGGGGCTAGGTTCCGAGCAGTACTTC
cdr3_length: 18
d_call: NA
clone_size: NA
v_call: TRBV9
j_call: TRBJ2-7

cdr3_aa: CASSSPLANGYTF
cdr3_nt: TGTGCCAGCAGCTCGCCATTGGCAAATGGCTACACCTTC
cdr3_length: 13
d_call: NA
clone_size: NA
v_call: TRBV5-4
j_call: TRBJ1-2

cdr3_aa: CASSQSGPTGANVLTF
cdr3_nt: TGTGCCAGCAGCCAATCAGGGCCAACTGGGGCCAACGTCCTGACTTTC
cdr3_length: 16
d_call: NA
clone_size: NA
v_call: TRBV5-6
j_call: TRBJ2-6

cdr3_aa: CASSLRGGYNEQFF
cdr3_nt: TGTGCCAGCAGCTTACGGGGGGGTTACAATGAGCAGTTCTTC
cdr3_length: 14
d_call: TRBD2
clone_size: NA
v_call: TRBV7-9
j_call: TRBJ2-1

cdr3_aa: CASSPLAGRTEAFF
cdr3_nt: TGTGCCAGCAGCCCCCTAGCGGGGAGGACTGAAGCTTTCTTT
cdr3_length: 14
d_call: NA
clone_size: NA
v_call: TRBV7-6
j_call: TRBJ1-1

cdr3_aa: CASSLTRPSGANVLTF
cdr3_nt: TGTGCCAGCAGCTTAACGAGGCCTTCTGGGGCCAACGTCCTGACTTTC
cdr3_length: 16
d_call: NA
clone_size: few
v_call: TRBV7-9
j_call: TRBJ2-6